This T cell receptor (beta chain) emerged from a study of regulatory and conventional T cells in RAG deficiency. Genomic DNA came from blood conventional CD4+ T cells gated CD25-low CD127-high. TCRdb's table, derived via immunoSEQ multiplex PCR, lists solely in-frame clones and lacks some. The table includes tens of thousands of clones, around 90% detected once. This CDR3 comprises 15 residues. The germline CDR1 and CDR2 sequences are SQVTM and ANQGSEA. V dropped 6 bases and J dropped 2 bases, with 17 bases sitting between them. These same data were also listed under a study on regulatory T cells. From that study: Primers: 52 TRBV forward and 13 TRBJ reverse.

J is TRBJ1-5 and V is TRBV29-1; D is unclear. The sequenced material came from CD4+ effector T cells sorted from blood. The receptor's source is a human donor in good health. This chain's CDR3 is CSVSDGVLGNQPQHF. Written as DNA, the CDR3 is TGCAGCGTCAGCGACGGTGTCCTGGGCAATCAGCCCCAGCATTTT.